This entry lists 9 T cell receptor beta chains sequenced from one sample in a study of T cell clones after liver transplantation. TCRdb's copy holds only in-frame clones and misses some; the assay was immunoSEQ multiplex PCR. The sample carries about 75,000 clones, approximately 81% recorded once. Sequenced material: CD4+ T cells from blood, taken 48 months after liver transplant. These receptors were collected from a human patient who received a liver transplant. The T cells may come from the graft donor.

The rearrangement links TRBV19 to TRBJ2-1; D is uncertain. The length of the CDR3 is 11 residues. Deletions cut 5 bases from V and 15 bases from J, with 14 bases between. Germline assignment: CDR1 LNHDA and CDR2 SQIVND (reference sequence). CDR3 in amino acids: CASSRWGLPFF. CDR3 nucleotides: TGTGCCAGTAGTCGATGGGGTTTGCCGTTCTTC.

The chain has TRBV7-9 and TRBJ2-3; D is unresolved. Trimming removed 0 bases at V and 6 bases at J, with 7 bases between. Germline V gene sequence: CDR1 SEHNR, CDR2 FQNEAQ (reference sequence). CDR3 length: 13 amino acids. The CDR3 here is CASSLAAADTQYF. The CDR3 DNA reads TGTGCCAGCAGCTTAGCGGCGGCGGATACGCAGTATTTT.

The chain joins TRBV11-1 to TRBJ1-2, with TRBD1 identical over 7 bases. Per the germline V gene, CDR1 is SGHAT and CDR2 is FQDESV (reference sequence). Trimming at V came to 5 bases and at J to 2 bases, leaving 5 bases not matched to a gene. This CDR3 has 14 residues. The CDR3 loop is CASSTQDRNYGYTF. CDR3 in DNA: TGTGCCAGCAGCACCCAGGACAGGAACTATGGCTACACCTTC.

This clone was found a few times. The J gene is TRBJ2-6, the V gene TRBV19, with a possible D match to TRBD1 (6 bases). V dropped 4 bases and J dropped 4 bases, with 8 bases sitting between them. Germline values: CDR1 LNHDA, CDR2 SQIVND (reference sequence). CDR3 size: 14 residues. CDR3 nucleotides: TGTGCCAGTAGTAGGGGGCTGGGGGCCAACGTCCTGACTTTC. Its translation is CASSRGLGANVLTF.

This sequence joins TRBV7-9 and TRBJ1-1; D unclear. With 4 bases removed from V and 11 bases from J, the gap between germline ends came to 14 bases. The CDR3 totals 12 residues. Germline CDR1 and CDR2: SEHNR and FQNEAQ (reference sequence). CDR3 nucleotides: TGTGCCAGCAGCTGGAGATGGGGTGACGCTTTCTTT. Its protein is CASSWRWGDAFF.

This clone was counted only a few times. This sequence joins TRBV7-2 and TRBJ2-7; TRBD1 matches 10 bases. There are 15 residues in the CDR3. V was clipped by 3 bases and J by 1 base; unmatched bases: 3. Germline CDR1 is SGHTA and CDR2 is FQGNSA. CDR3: CASSFDRGRSYEQYF. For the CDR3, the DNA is TGTGCCAGCAGCTTCGACAGGGGGCGTTCCTACGAGCAGTACTTC. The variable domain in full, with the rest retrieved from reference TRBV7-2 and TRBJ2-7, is GAGVSQSPSNKVTEKGKDVELRCDPISGHTALYWYRQSLGQGLEFLIYFQGNSAPDKSGLPSDRFSAERTGGSVSTLTIQRTQQEDSAVYLCASSFDRGRSYEQYFGPGTRLTVT.

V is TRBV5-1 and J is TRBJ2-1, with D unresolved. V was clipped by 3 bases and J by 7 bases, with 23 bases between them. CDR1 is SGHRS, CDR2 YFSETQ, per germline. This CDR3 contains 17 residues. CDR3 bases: TGCGCCAGCAGCTCCTGGGGTGCTGTTCCTTCTCAAAATGAGCAGTTCTTC. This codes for CASSSWGAVPSQNEQFF. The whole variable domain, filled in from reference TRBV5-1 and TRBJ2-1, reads KAGVTQTPRYLIKTRGQQVTLSCSPISGHRSVSWYQQTPGQGLQFLFEYFSETQRNKGNFPGRFSGRQFSNSRSEMNVSTLELGDSALYLCASSSWGAVPSQNEQFFGPGTRLTVL.

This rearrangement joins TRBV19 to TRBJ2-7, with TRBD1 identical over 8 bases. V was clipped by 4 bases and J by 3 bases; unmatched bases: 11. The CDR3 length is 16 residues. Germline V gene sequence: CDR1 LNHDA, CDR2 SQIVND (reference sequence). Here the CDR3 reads CASSTTRDRSIYEQYF. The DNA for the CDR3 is TGTGCCAGTAGTACCACCCGGGACAGGAGTATCTACGAGCAGTACTTC.

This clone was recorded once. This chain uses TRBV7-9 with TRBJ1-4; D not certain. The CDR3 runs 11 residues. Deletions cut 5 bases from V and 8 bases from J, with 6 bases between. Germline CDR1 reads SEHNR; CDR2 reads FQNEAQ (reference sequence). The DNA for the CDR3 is TGTGCCAGCAGCCCAACCGAAAAACTGTTTTTT. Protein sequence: CASSPTEKLFF.